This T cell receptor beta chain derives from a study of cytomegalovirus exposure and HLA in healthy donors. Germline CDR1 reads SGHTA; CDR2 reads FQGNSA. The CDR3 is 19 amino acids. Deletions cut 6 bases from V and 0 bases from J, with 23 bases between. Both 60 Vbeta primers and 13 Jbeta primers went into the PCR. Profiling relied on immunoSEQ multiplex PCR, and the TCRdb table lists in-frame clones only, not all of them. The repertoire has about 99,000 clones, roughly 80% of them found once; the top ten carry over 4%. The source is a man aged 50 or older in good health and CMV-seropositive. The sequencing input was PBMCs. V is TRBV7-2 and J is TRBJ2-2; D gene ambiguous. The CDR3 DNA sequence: TGTGCCAGCAGTGCGTTGCCCGTCGTCGGAGCACCGAACACCGGGGAGCTGTTTTTT. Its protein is CASSALPVVGAPNTGELFF.